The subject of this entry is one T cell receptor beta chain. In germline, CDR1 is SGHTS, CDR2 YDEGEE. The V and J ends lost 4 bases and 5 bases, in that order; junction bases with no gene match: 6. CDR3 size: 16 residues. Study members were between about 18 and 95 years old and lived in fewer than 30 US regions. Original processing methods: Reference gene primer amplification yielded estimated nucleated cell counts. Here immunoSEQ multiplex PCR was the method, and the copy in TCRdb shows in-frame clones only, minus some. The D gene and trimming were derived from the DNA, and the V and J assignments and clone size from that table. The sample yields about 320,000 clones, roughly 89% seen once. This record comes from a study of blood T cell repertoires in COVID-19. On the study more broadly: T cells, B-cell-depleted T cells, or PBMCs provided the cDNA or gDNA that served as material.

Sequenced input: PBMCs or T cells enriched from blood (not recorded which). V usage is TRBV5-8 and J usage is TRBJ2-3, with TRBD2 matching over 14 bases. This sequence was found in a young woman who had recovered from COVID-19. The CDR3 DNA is TGTGCCAGCAGCCAGACTAGCGGGGGGGCCAAAGATACGCAGTATTTT. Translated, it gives CASSQTSGGAKDTQYF.